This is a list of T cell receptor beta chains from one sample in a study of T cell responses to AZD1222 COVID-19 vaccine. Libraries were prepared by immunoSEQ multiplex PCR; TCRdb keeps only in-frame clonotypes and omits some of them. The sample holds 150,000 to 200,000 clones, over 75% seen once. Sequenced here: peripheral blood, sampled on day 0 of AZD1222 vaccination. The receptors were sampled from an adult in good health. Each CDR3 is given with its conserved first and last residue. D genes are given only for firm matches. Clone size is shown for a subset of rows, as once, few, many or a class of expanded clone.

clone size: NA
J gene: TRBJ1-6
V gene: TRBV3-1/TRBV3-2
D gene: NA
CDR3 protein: CASSQRGAFGGSLHF
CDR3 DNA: TGTGCCAGCAGCCAAAGGGGGGCCTTCGGGGGTTCCCTCCACTTT

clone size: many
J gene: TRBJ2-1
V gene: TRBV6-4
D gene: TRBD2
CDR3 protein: CASSEGTSGYNEQFF
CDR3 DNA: TGTGCCAGCAGTGAGGGGACTAGCGGCTACAATGAGCAGTTCTTC

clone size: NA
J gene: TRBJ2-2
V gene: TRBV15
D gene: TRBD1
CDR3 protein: CATSRGGQGVLTGELFF
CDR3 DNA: TGTGCCACCAGCAGAGGGGGACAGGGGGTTCTCACCGGGGAGCTGTTTTTT

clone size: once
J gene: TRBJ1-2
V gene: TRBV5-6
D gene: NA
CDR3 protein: CASSIGPGDYGYTF
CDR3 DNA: TGTGCCAGCAGCATTGGACCGGGTGACTATGGCTACACCTTC

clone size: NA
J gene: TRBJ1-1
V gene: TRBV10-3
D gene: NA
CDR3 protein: CAISAINTEAFF
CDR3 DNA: TGTGCCATCAGTGCGATAAACACTGAAGCTTTCTTT

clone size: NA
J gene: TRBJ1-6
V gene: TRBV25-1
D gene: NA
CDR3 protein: CASSDRGPDNSPLHF
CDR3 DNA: TGTGCCAGCAGTGATCGGGGGCCCGACAATTCACCCCTCCACTTT

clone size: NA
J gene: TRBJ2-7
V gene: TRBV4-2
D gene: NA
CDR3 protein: CASSQGDRPYEQYF
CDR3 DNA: TGTGCCAGCAGCCAAGGAGACAGACCCTACGAGCAGTACTTC

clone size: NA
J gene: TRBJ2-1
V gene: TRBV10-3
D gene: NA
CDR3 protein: CAISVVSGEQFF
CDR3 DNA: TGTGCCATCAGTGTTGTAAGTGGGGAGCAGTTCTTC

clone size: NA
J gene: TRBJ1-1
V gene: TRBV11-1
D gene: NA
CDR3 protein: CASSLTVNTEAFF
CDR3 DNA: TGTGCCAGCAGCTTGACGGTGAACACTGAAGCTTTCTTT

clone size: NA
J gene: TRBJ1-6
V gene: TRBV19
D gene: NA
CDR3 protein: CASSSAPNSPLHF
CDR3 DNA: TGTGCCAGTAGTTCGGCTCCTAATTCACCCCTCCACTTT

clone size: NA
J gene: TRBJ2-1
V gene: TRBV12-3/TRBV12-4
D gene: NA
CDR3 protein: CATGGGGNEQFF
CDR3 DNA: TGTGCCACAGGGGGCGGGGGAAATGAGCAGTTCTTC

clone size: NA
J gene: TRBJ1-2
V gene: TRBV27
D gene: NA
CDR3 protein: CASSFSRGTREYYGYTF
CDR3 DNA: TGTGCCAGCAGTTTTTCTAGGGGGACTCGCGAATATTATGGCTACACCTTC

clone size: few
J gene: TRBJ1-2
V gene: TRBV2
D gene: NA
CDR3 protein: CASSETVGTYGYTF
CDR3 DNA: TGTGCCAGCAGTGAGACAGTCGGGACCTATGGCTACACCTTC

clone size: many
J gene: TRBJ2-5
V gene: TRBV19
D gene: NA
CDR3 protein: CASSMQGGRETQYF
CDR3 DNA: TGTGCCAGTAGTATGCAGGGGGGGCGGGAGACCCAGTACTTC

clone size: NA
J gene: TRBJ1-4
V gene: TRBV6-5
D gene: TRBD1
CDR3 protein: CASTLTGINEKLFF
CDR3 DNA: TGTGCCAGCACCTTGACAGGGATAAATGAAAAACTGTTTTTT

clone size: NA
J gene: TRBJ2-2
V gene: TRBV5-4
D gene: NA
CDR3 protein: CASSSAGSGVATGELFF
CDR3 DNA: TGTGCCAGCAGCTCCGCGGGATCGGGGGTTGCGACCGGGGAGCTGTTTTTT

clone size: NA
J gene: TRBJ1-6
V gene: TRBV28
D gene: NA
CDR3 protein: CASREGPNNSPLHF
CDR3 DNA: TGTGCCAGCAGGGAGGGACCGAATAATTCACCCCTCCACTTT

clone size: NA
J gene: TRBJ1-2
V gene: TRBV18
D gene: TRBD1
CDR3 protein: CASSPKGQLGYTF
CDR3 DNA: TGTGCCAGCTCACCGAAGGGACAGTTGGGCTACACCTTC

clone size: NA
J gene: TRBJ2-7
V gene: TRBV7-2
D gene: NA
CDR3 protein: CASSLGAPDEQYF
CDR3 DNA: TGTGCCAGCAGCTTAGGGGCCCCCGACGAGCAGTACTTC

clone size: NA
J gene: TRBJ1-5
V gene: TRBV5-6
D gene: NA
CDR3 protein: CASSLLDQPQHF
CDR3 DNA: TGTGCCAGCAGCTTGCTAGATCAGCCCCAGCATTTT

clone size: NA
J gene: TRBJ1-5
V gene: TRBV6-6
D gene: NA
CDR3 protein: CASTERPYSNQPQHF
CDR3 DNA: TGTGCCAGCACCGAGCGTCCGTATAGCAATCAGCCCCAGCATTTT

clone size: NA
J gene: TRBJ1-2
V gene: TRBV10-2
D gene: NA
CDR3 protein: CASTAANYGYTF
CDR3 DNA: TGCGCCAGCACAGCCGCTAACTATGGCTACACCTTC

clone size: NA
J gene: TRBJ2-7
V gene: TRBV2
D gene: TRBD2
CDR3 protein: CATQRGERGGLYEQYF
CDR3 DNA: TGTGCCACACAGCGGGGAGAGCGGGGGGGGCTCTACGAGCAGTACTTC

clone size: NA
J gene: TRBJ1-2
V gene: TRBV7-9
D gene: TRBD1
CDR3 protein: CASSLEGGAYGYTF
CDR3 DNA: TGTGCCAGCAGCTTAGAAGGGGGCGCATATGGCTACACCTTC

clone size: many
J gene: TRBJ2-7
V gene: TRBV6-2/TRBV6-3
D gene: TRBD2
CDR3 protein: CASSYSPAGGYEQYF
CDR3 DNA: TGTGCCAGCAGTTACTCTCCAGCGGGGGGCTACGAGCAGTACTTC

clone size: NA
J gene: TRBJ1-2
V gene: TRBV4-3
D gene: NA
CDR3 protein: CASSQENTANYGYTF
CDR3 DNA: TGCGCCAGCAGCCAAGAAAACACAGCTAACTATGGCTACACCTTC

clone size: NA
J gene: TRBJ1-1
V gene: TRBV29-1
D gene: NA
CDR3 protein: CSVWGTPMNTEAFF
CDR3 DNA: TGCAGCGTTTGGGGGACGCCCATGAACACTGAAGCTTTCTTT

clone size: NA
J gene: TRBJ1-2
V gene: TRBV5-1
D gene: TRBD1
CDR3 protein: CASSTNPDRVGNGYTF
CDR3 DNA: TGCGCCAGCAGCACGAACCCGGACAGGGTCGGGAATGGCTACACCTTC

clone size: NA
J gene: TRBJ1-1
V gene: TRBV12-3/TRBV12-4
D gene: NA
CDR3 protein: CASGGSLNTEAFF
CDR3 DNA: TGTGCCAGCGGAGGGAGCTTGAACACTGAAGCTTTCTTT

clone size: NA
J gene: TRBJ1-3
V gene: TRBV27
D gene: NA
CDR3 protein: CASSLRGGNTIYF
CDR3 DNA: TGTGCCAGCAGTTTACGGGGGGGAAACACCATATATTTT

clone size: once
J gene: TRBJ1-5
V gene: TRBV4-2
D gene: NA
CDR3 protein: CASSQYDSQNQPQHF
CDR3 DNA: TGTGCCAGCAGCCAATACGACAGTCAAAATCAGCCCCAGCATTTT

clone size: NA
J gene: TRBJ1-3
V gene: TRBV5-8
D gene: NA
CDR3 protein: CASNPQTAGNTIYF
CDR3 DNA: TGTGCCAGCAATCCGCAAACTGCTGGAAACACCATATATTTT

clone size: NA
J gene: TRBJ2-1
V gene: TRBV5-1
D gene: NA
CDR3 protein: CASSLAIAGSFNEQFF
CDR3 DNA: TGCGCCAGCAGCTTGGCCATCGCAGGGTCCTTCAATGAGCAGTTCTTC

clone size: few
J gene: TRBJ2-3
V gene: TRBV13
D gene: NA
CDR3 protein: CASTYVTGAQYF
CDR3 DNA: TGTGCCAGCACCTATGTCACGGGCGCGCAGTATTTT

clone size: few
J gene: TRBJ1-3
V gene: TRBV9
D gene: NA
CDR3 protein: CASSPPSSGNTIYF
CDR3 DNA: TGTGCCAGCAGCCCCCCTTCGTCTGGAAACACCATATATTTT

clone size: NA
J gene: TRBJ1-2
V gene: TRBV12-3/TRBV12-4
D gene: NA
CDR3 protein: CASTPVGYGYTF
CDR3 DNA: TGTGCCAGCACCCCCGTGGGCTATGGCTACACCTTC

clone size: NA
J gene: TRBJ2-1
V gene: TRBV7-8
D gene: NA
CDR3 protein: CASSLRLNNEQFF
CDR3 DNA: TGTGCCAGCAGCCTCCGACTGAACAATGAGCAGTTCTTC

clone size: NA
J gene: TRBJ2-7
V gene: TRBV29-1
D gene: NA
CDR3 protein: CSVGAVRSSYEQYF
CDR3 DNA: TGCAGCGTTGGTGCGGTCAGGAGTTCCTACGAGCAGTACTTC

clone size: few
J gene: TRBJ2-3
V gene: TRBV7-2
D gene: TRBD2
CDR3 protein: CASSLEISGGSTDTQYF
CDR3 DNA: TGTGCCAGCAGCTTAGAGATTAGCGGGGGGAGCACAGATACGCAGTATTTT

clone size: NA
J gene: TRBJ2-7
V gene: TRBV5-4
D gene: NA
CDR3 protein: CASSLEAGGQRYEQYF
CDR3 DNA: TGTGCCAGCAGCTTGGAGGCAGGAGGCCAGAGATACGAGCAGTACTTC